This TCR beta chain derives from a study of monozygotic twins with inflammatory bowel disease. Study outcomes and limitations: Versus healthy twins, IBD patients showed fewer clonotypes shared with others, especially with disease activity.

The CDR3 has 16 residues. CDR1 and CDR2 from the germline V gene are LNHDA and SQIVND (reference sequence). Researchers used 3500 ng of total RNA for each TCR library. Each UMI harboured a 6-nucleotide sample barcode and was appended via template switching. TCRdb reprocessed the 5' RACE reads; each CDR3 protein has one entry and no DNA is given. Seen in this sample are just over 300,000 distinct CDR3 sequences; the ten most common clones hold 5.6%. As concerns this clonotype: Its target is not known.

This receptor was identified in a human donor with ulcerative colitis or Crohn's disease, or a healthy co-twin of an affected twin (not recorded which). The chain recombines TRBV19 with TRBJ2-1; TCRdb proposes TRBD1, but this gene call is untestable without DNA. The material sequenced was blood. The CDR3 loop is CASSRGGLPPHNEQFF.